Sequencing of this T cell receptor (beta chain) was carried out in a study of cytomegalovirus exposure and HLA in healthy donors. This clone was seen once. Germline CDR1 reads ENHRY; CDR2 reads SYGVKD. The CDR3 is 13 residues long. V was cut by 7 bases and J by 2 bases, with 11 bases left in between. Vbeta (60) and Jbeta (13) primers were used in the PCR. Sequenced by immunoSEQ multiplex PCR; TCRdb stores in-frame clones only, minus some. The sample records around 150,000 clones, 70% to 80% being singletons. The genes are TRBV10-3 and TRBJ1-1; D is ambiguous. The receptor was derived from a man aged 30-40 years in good health and CMV-seropositive. The sample taken for sequencing was PBMCs. The DNA of the CDR3 is TGTGCCATCAACAGAGAGCCAAACACTGAAGCTTTCTTT. Its translation: CAINREPNTEAFF.